These T cell receptor beta chains were read from a single sample in a study of cytomegalovirus exposure and HLA in healthy donors. The repertoire was sequenced with immunoSEQ multiplex PCR; TCRdb's copy has only in-frame clones and lacks some. Of some 110,000 clones in the sample, roughly two thirds were seen once. What was sequenced was PBMCs. The receptors derive from a female donor in good health and CMV-seronegative. The CDR3 runs from the conserved cysteine through the conserved F or W. A D gene is named only where the DNA matches it firmly. Rows may omit the clone size; those that give it use once, few, many or a size class.

v_call,j_call,d_call,clone_size,cdr3_nt,cdr3_aa
TRBV5-3,TRBJ1-5,NA,few,TGTGCCGTGGGGGGTAATAGCAATCAGCCCCAGCATTTT,CAVGGNSNQPQHF
TRBV10-3,TRBJ2-7,TRBD1,NA,TGTGCCATCAGTGACCGGGACAGGCATTTCTCCTACGAGCAGTACTTC,CAISDRDRHFSYEQYF
TRBV5-1,TRBJ2-5,NA,NA,TGCGCCAGCAGCCGCGGGACCGAATTACTAGAGACCCAGTACTTC,CASSRGTELLETQYF
TRBV30,TRBJ2-5,NA,NA,TGTGCCTGGAGTGTGGCTCTGGAGACCCAGTACTTC,CAWSVALETQYF
TRBV23-1,TRBJ2-7,NA,NA,TGCGCCAGCAGAGAACCGGGACAACTCTACGAGCAGTACTTC,CASREPGQLYEQYF
TRBV5-1,TRBJ1-1,NA,few,TGCGCCAGCAGCTTATCAGGAATGAACACTGAAGCTTTCTTT,CASSLSGMNTEAFF
TRBV6-6,TRBJ2-1,NA,NA,TGTGCCGGCACGGGGGGCGCGTGGAATGAGCAGTTCTTC,CAGTGGAWNEQFF
TRBV28,TRBJ2-7,TRBD1,NA,TGTGCCAGCAGCCCTACCGGGACAGGGACCAACGAGCAGTACTTC,CASSPTGTGTNEQYF
TRBV11-2,TRBJ1-1,NA,NA,TGTGCCAGCAGCTTGGTTTTTCGGACTAACACTGAAGCTTTCTTT,CASSLVFRTNTEAFF
TRBV6-6,TRBJ1-3,TRBD1,many,TGTGCCAGCAGTTACGGACAGGGTGGAAACACCATATATTTT,CASSYGQGGNTIYF
TRBV7-9,TRBJ2-1,TRBD1,few,TGTGCCAGCAGCTTTGGACAGGGGGCTTATGAGCAGTTCTTC,CASSFGQGAYEQFF
TRBV4-2,TRBJ2-1,NA,NA,TGTGCCAGCAGCCAAGATCACGGTATAGTTAGCGTCTCCTACAATGAGCAGTTCTTC,CASSQDHGIVSVSYNEQFF
TRBV28,TRBJ2-1,NA,NA,TGTGCCAGCAGTTTGGGGGGGCGGAATGAGCAGTTCTTC,CASSLGGRNEQFF
TRBV2,TRBJ2-4,TRBD1,NA,TGTGCCATGATATTCCGGGACAGATTAGCCAAAAACATTCAGTACTTC,CAMIFRDRLAKNIQYF
TRBV7-9,TRBJ2-1,NA,few,TGTGCCAGCAGCTTAGGTCTTGGGGGGGCTGTGGATGAGCAGTTCTTC,CASSLGLGGAVDEQFF
TRBV29-1,TRBJ2-7,TRBD2,NA,TGCAGCGTTGAAGTCCTTAGCGGGAGCTCCTACGAGCAGTACTTC,CSVEVLSGSSYEQYF
TRBV27,TRBJ2-7,NA,NA,TGTGCCAGCAGTTGGACGGGGAATCCCTCCGAGCAGTACTTC,CASSWTGNPSEQYF
TRBV5-5,TRBJ1-2,NA,NA,TGTGCCAGCAGCTTTTTGCAGGGAAGCTACACCTTC,CASSFLQGSYTF
TRBV10-2,TRBJ2-2,NA,NA,TGCGCCAGCATGAGCGGCCGTTCCTTTACCGGGGAGCTGTTTTTT,CASMSGRSFTGELFF
TRBV27,TRBJ1-1,NA,NA,TGTGCCAGCAGTTCAAGCACAAGGAGAGGGGGGGCCGGCACTGAAGCTTTCTTT,CASSSSTRRGGAGTEAFF
TRBV27,TRBJ1-1,NA,NA,TGTGCCAGCAGTTTTTCCGGGTCGGCTGAAGCTTTCTTT,CASSFSGSAEAFF
TRBV15,TRBJ1-4,TRBD1,NA,TGTGCCACCAGCAGCGCACAGGGGGCGCGGACTAATGAAAAACTGTTTTTT,CATSSAQGARTNEKLFF
TRBV5-4,TRBJ2-1,NA,NA,TGTGCCAGCAGCGCGGGTGCTAGCGTACCTACCTACAATGAGCAGTTCTTC,CASSAGASVPTYNEQFF
TRBV27,TRBJ2-7,NA,NA,TGTGCCAGCAGTTTTGGCGGTCTAACCGACGAGCAGTACTTC,CASSFGGLTDEQYF
TRBV7-2,TRBJ2-7,TRBD2,NA,TGTGCCAGCAGCTTAGAAGGGACTAGCGGGATATACGAGCAGTACTTC,CASSLEGTSGIYEQYF
TRBV29-1,TRBJ1-1,TRBD1,NA,TGCAGCTCTCCCGGGACAGGATATGAAGCTTTCTTT,CSSPGTGYEAFF
TRBV28,TRBJ1-6,NA,NA,TGTGCCAGCAGTTTCTCGGACAACCCCCTCCACTTT,CASSFSDNPLHF
TRBV27,TRBJ2-1,NA,once,TGTGCCAGCAGTTTGAGTAGCGCTACCTACAATGAGCAGTTCTTC,CASSLSSATYNEQFF
TRBV7-9,TRBJ2-3,TRBD2,NA,TGTGCCAGCAGCTTGGGCGGGAGCCTTTACACAGATACGCAGTATTTT,CASSLGGSLYTDTQYF
TRBV4-1,TRBJ2-7,TRBD2,once,TGCGCCAGCAGCCAATTGGGGTACAACAAGCGGGAGCCCCACGAGCAGTACTTC,CASSQLGYNKREPHEQYF
TRBV18,TRBJ2-7,NA,NA,TGTGCCAGCTCACCCCGACAGTCCTACGAGCAGTACTTC,CASSPRQSYEQYF
TRBV30,TRBJ2-7,TRBD1,few,TGTGCCTGGAGGCCGACAGGGACCGAGCAGTACTTC,CAWRPTGTEQYF
TRBV11-3,TRBJ2-1,TRBD2,NA,TGTGCCAGCAGCTTAAGGCGGGAGGGCCTCAATGAGCAGTTCTTC,CASSLRREGLNEQFF
TRBV25-1,TRBJ2-7,NA,NA,TGTGCCAGCGGGGCCTCGGAAAACGAGCAGTACTTC,CASGASENEQYF
TRBV7-8,TRBJ2-7,TRBD1,NA,TGTGCCAGCAGCTTTGACAGGGGCTACGAGCAGTACTTC,CASSFDRGYEQYF
TRBV29-1,TRBJ2-7,NA,NA,TGCAGCGTTATCACCTACGAGCAGTACTTC,CSVITYEQYF
TRBV4-2,TRBJ2-7,TRBD2,NA,TGTGCCAGCAGCCAAGATGAACTAGCGGGGTCCTTGGAGCAGTACTTC,CASSQDELAGSLEQYF
TRBV13,TRBJ2-7,TRBD1,NA,TGTGCCAGCAGCTCCCGGACAGGGGCGAACGAGCAGTACTTC,CASSSRTGANEQYF
TRBV10-3,TRBJ2-6,TRBD1,NA,TGTGCCATCAGGGACAGGGTGGCTGGGGCCAACGTCCTGACTTTC,CAIRDRVAGANVLTF
TRBV5-1,TRBJ2-7,TRBD1,NA,TGCGCCAGCTGCCGGACAGGGGATTACGAGCAGTACTTC,CASCRTGDYEQYF
TRBV27,TRBJ1-1,NA,NA,TGTGCCAGCAGTTTCCGGACAAAGAACACTGAAGCTTTCTTT,CASSFRTKNTEAFF
TRBV25-1,TRBJ1-2,NA,few,TGTGCCAGCAGTGATAGTGGGCGCGAAAGGGGCTACACCTTC,CASSDSGRERGYTF
TRBV30,TRBJ2-7,TRBD2,NA,TGTGCCTGGAGTGCGATACTAGCGGGAAAAGCCTACGAGCAGTACTTC,CAWSAILAGKAYEQYF
TRBV19,TRBJ1-5,NA,NA,TGTGCCAGTAGTACGGGGGGGGCGAGCAATCAGCCCCAGCATTTT,CASSTGGASNQPQHF
TRBV7-3,TRBJ1-1,NA,NA,TGTGCCAGCAGCTTGGGCGGGGGAGGGATAGCTTTCTTT,CASSLGGGGIAFF
TRBV7-2,TRBJ1-4,NA,NA,TGTGCCAGCAGCTTAGACGGCGGAGGAACTGAAAAACTGTTTTTT,CASSLDGGGTEKLFF
TRBV5-4,TRBJ1-1,NA,NA,TGTGCCAGCAGCAACCGAATGGGGCACCCTGAAGCTTTCTTT,CASSNRMGHPEAFF
TRBV28,TRBJ1-5,NA,few,TGTGCCAGCAGTCTTCGACGGGGTGGCAATCAGCCCCAGCATTTT,CASSLRRGGNQPQHF
TRBV2,TRBJ2-3,TRBD2,few,TGTGCCAGCAGTGAAATCACTAGCGGGAGACGGGAGGACGCAGATACGCAGTATTTT,CASSEITSGRREDADTQYF
TRBV5-1,TRBJ2-1,TRBD2,NA,TGCGCCAGCAGCTTGGGTCCTAGCGGGAGCTCCTACAATGAGCAGTTCTTC,CASSLGPSGSSYNEQFF
TRBV6-1,TRBJ2-7,NA,few,TGTGCCAGCAGTGACATAGGGGAAGCTAGCTACGAGCAGTACTTC,CASSDIGEASYEQYF
TRBV28,TRBJ2-3,TRBD2,few,TGTGCCAGCAGGAGGACTAGCGTAGATACGCAGTATTTT,CASRRTSVDTQYF